The T cell receptor (beta chain) described here comes from a study of control samples from healthy donors and cancer patients. Sequenced by immunoSEQ multiplex PCR; TCRdb stores in-frame clones only, minus some. The sample shows 130,000 or so clones, approximately 88% of them seen only once. V was trimmed by 2 bases and J by 1 base, leaving 5 bases between them. The CDR3 spans 13 residues. CDR1 MNHEY and CDR2 SVGAGI come from the germline V gene. The specimen sequenced was blood. This chain joins TRBV6-5 and TRBJ1-1; D is perhaps TRBD1 (5 bases). The TCR comes from a middle-aged man in good health. In DNA form, the CDR3 reads TGTGCCAGCAGTTACGACAGGAACACTGAAGCTTTCTTT. This sequence encodes CASSYDRNTEAFF.